This paragraph reports one T cell receptor (beta chain). Its target is unknown. The junction and the germline gene differ at one end; a read error may be behind it. The record originates from a study of cytomegalovirus exposure and HLA in healthy donors. Study overall: Genetic ancestry analysis placed about 84% of the 400 or so donors that were genotyped in the Caucasian-associated cluster.

Both 60 Vbeta primers and 13 Jbeta primers went into the PCR. Clones were sequenced by immunoSEQ multiplex PCR, and TCRdb holds only the in-frame ones, with some missing. Of some 200,000 clones listed, around 83% were seen once; the top ten hold roughly 1.5%. Study-wide points: Rare TCR sequences dominated, though some public TCRs recurred in many donors. Exclusion as indistinguishable affected some V segments, including TRBV6-2 and TRBV6-3.

Germline V CDR1 and CDR2: SEHNR, FQNEAQ (reference sequence). This CDR3 comprises 18 residues. The chain links TRBV7-9 to TRBJ2-7, with 8 positions matching TRBD1. Sequencing was performed on PBMCs. This receptor was identified in a girl aged 10-17 years in good health and CMV-seronegative. CDR3 protein: CSSSLITGTGRGLHEQYF. The CDR3 DNA sequence: TGTTCCAGCAGCTTAATAACCGGCACGGGCAGGGGGCTACATGAGCAGTACTTC.